This T cell receptor beta chain was observed in a study of identical twins. This CDR3 has 12 residues. Germline lookup yields CDR1 LNHDA and CDR2 SQIVND (reference sequence). V dropped 8 bases and J dropped 6 bases, with 11 bases sitting between them. Via MiXCR, TCRdb re-called the 5' RACE reads, giving one row per CDR3 protein. The top ten clones hold less than 2.5% of a sample with around 300,000 distinct CDR3 sequences, more than 6.5% of them seen once. The study's findings and limits: For cord blood, abundant beta clonotypes had fewer insertions, unlike memory repertoires, which showed none. The conclusions drew on cross-sectional statistical analysis instead of tracking the same donors. Modeled out-of-frame TCR alpha sharing in monozygotic twins fell below observed levels.

In its sample, this clonotype was seen a few times. What it recognizes is unknown. The sample also formed part of further work on yellow fever vaccine responses in identical twins. As that study records: The authors reported partly convergent, partly personalized vaccine responses in identical twins.

The chain uses TRBV19 and TRBJ1-3; D uncertain. The TCR sequence derives from a woman between 18 and 29 years old in good health. The sequenced material came from memory (CD45RO+) T cells sorted from blood. The DNA of the CDR3 is TGTGCCAGTGGATGGGCAGAAAACACCATATATTTT. Translated: CASGWAENTIYF.